A single sample is the source of the 8 T cell receptor beta chains below, sequenced in a study of T cell responses to AZD1222 COVID-19 vaccine. Clones were sequenced by immunoSEQ multiplex PCR, and TCRdb holds only the in-frame ones, with some missing. The sample lists 130,000 to 150,000 clones; around 88% were seen once. Specimen: peripheral blood, collected on day 0 of AZD1222 vaccination. The receptors originated from an adult in good health.

CDR3 sequence reads: CASSYSGSRGYGYTF. CDR3 DNA sequence: TGTGCCAGCAGTTACTCGGGGTCTCGGGGCTATGGCTACACCTTC. This chain connects TRBV6-5 to TRBJ1-2; D gene unclear. Per the germline V gene, CDR1 is MNHEY and CDR2 is SVGAGI. The CDR3 has 15 residues. V was cut by 0 bases and J by 4 bases, with 12 bases left in between.

The chain recombines TRBV9 with TRBJ1-4; TRBD1 matches at 7 bases. CDR1 is SGDLS and CDR2 is YYNGEE in the germline V gene. This CDR3 comprises 15 residues. With 0 bases clipped from V and 7 bases from J, the junction kept 6 bases outside the gene matches. CDR3 protein: CASSVAGAGGEKLFF. In DNA, the CDR3 is TGTGCCAGCAGCGTAGCTGGCGCAGGGGGTGAAAAACTGTTTTTT.

This clone has just one count. The chain employs TRBV4-3 and TRBJ2-2; 12 bases are a match to TRBD2. Germline loops: CDR1 LGHNA, CDR2 YSLEER. CDR3 length equals 15 residues. Trimming took 8 bases from V and 6 from J; bases not matched to a gene: 7. CDR3 sequence: CASRPSGGAPGELFF. Written as DNA, the CDR3 is TGCGCCAGCCGGCCTAGCGGGGGGGCCCCCGGGGAGCTGTTTTTT.

The rearrangement joins TRBV7-9 to TRBJ2-3; D could derive from TRBD1 or TRBD2 (5 bases each). Germline CDR1 and CDR2: SEHNR and FQNEAQ (reference sequence). The CDR3 sequence is 13 residues long. V lost 5 bases, J lost 0 bases, and 6 bases lay in between. Written as DNA, the CDR3 is TGTGCCAGCAGCCGGGACAGCACAGATACGCAGTATTTT. Protein: CASSRDSTDTQYF.

This chain joins TRBV4-1 and TRBJ1-2, with D perhaps TRBD1 (5 bases). The V end lost 4 bases, the J end lost 2 bases, and 11 bases lay between the germline ends. Germline CDR1 reads MGHRA; CDR2 reads YSYEKL. The CDR3 totals 14 residues. CDR3 sequence: CASSPGTLNYGYTF. In DNA form, the CDR3 reads TGCGCCAGCAGCCCCGGGACTCTCAACTATGGCTACACCTTC.

This clone was detected only once. The V and J genes are TRBV5-1 and TRBJ1-3; a weak D match, TRBD1 (5 bases). Germline assignment: CDR1 SGHRS and CDR2 YFSETQ. CDR3 length equals 15 residues. Between the trimmed V and J ends, which lost 2 bases and 0 bases, there was a span of 9 bases. The CDR3 loop is CASSFGGTSGNTIYF. The CDR3 coding sequence is TGCGCCAGCAGCTTCGGGGGAACCTCTGGAAACACCATATATTTT.

The chain carries TRBV28 and TRBJ2-6, with 7 bases matching TRBD2. Germline V lookup: CDR1 MDHEN, CDR2 SYDVKM. This CDR3 contains 18 residues. V trimming: 6 bases; J trimming: 2 bases; junction bases outside the gene matches: 13. The CDR3 spells CASSRKSGASTGANVLTF. The CDR3 DNA reads TGTGCCAGCAGCCGAAAAAGCGGGGCAAGCACTGGGGCCAACGTCCTGACTTTC.

V is TRBV2 and J is TRBJ2-3; D is ambiguous. There are 11 residues in the CDR3. Per the germline V gene, CDR1 is SNHLY and CDR2 is FYNNEI. V was trimmed by 8 bases and J by 2 bases, leaving 5 bases between them. As DNA, the CDR3 is TGTGCCAGCGGATACACAGATACGCAGTATTTT. It yields the protein CASGYTDTQYF.